This T cell receptor beta chain derives from a study of cytomegalovirus exposure and HLA in healthy donors. CDR1 is MDHEN and CDR2 is SYDVKM in the germline V gene. V was cut by 5 bases and J by 4 bases, with 9 bases left in between. The CDR3 length is 13 residues. This clone appeared a single time. The antigen is undetermined. Overall study results and limits: Serostatus for CMV was the only available immune exposure information. In a later analysis, TCR association rates varied by HLA locus: DRB1 most, HLA-C fewest. Productive status was seen about 90% or about 30% of the time for most TCR beta V segments in an earlier analysis.

The PCR made use of 60 Vbeta and 13 Jbeta primers. As originally analysed: An analysis that came later counted some 80 million unique TCR beta chains, approximately 10 million shared. Libraries were prepared by immunoSEQ multiplex PCR; TCRdb keeps only in-frame clonotypes and omits some of them. The DNA was the basis for D and trimming; V, J and clone size are from that table. The repertoire consists of under 200,000 clones, with approximately 82% occurring once and the leading ten covering less than 9.5%. The clonotype was recovered from a woman in her thirties or forties in good health and CMV-seropositive. V usage is TRBV28 and J usage is TRBJ1-5; D may be TRBD1 (5 bases). The sequencing input was PBMCs. This CDR3 reads CASSRQPNQPQHF. In nucleotides, the CDR3 is TGTGCCAGCAGTAGACAGCCGAATCAGCCCCAGCATTTT.